The 22 T cell receptor beta chains presented below share a single source sample, sequenced in a study of tumor-infiltrating lymphocytes in primary liver carcinoma (dated by TCRdb to 2017 to 2019). Blood RNA was extracted from unsorted whole blood with TRIzol reagent; germline DNA came from the DNeasy Blood & Tissue kit. TCRdb lists the instrument as Illumina HiSeq 2500. Using a constant-region primer and ProtoScript II reverse transcriptase, TCRbeta-specific cDNA was reverse-transcribed from about 0.45 ug total RNA. Three nested multiplex PCR rounds, following a slightly modified ARM-PCR procedure, were used to build the TCRbeta libraries. Multiplex TRBV1-TRBV30 forward primers and a Cbeta reverse primer were used in the first two PCR rounds, each of which was run for approximately 11 cycles. The raw public reads went through TCRdb reprocessing: fastp at Q25, MiXCR clone calling, in-frame beta chains kept. When rows share a CDR3 protein, they turn into one entry using the most common DNA and genes. The sample profile shows around 210,000 distinct CDR3 sequences; 65% of them were found once. The ten largest make up approximately 6.6% of the sample.

The specimen was peripheral blood. All receptors come from a woman aged 60-75 years with primary liver carcinoma and hepatitis B virus infection.

With regard to this clonotype: One end of the junction does not line up with germline, which may come from a read error. The chain links TRBV7-9 to TRBJ2-7, with D possibly matching TRBD2 (5 bases). CDR1 and CDR2 (germline): SEHNR, FQNEAQ (reference sequence). The CDR3 covers 12 residues. As DNA, the CDR3 is TGTGCCAACAGCGGACGGGGTTACGAACAGTACTTC. It codes for CANSGRGYEQYF.

The chain joins TRBV10-3 to TRBJ2-2; D gene uncertain. Trimming removed 8 bases from V and 4 bases from J, with 11 bases in between. Germline V lookup: CDR1 ENHRY, CDR2 SYGVKD. This CDR3 is built from 13 residues. The CDR3 DNA is TGTGCCATCGAGGAGTCGGGCACCGGGGAGCTGTTTTTT. It encodes CAIEESGTGELFF.

On this clonotype itself: Just one base apart from a much larger clone, this may be a read error. This chain connects TRBV4-1 to TRBJ1-5; possible D gene TRBD1, 6 bases. Germline-derived CDR1 and CDR2 are MGHRA and YSYEKL. The CDR3 totals 14 residues. For the CDR3, the DNA is TGCGGCAGCAGTCAGGACAGCCGTAATCAGCCCCAGCATTTT. Translated, it gives CGSSQDSRNQPQHF.

This chain joins TRBV20-1 and TRBJ2-3, with D perhaps matching TRBD2 (6 bases). The CDR3 is 16 residues long. Trimming cost V 0 bases and J 4 bases, with 17 bases left between them. Germline-derived CDR1 and CDR2 are DFQATT and SNEGSKA (reference sequence). The DNA for the CDR3 is TGCAGTGCTAGAGATGGGGTAGCGGAGAGGGCAGATACGCAGTATTTT. Amino acids: CSARDGVAERADTQYF.

V and J are TRBV5-4 and TRBJ2-2, with TRBD2 as a possible D gene (7 bases). The CDR3 loop spans 16 amino acids. The V and J ends lost 2 bases and 7 bases respectively, with 18 bases between them. CDR1 is SGHNT, CDR2 YYREEE, per germline (reference sequence). The CDR3 protein is CASSFTPRGGIGELFF. Written as DNA, the CDR3 is TGTGCCAGCAGCTTCACGCCGAGGGGGGGTATCGGGGAGCTGTTTTTT.

This sequence joins TRBV6-6 and TRBJ2-1; tentatively, D is TRBD2 (6 bases). This CDR3 comprises 15 residues. In germline, CDR1 is MNHNY, CDR2 SVGAGI (reference sequence). Trimming stripped 6 bases from V and 4 bases from J, with 16 bases between. The CDR3 DNA is TGTGCCAGCAGCCGACTAGTGGAGTCTTACAATGAGCAGTTCTTC. Its translation: CASSRLVESYNEQFF.

A word on this clonotype: The CDR3 carries no conserved terminal phenylalanine or tryptophan, so it likely arises from a read error. The chain has TRBV12-3 or TRBV12-4 and TRBJ2-5; no definite D call. The CDR3 extends over 11 amino acids. CDR3 in DNA: TGTACCAGCAGCTTAAGAGAGACCCAGTACCTC. It codes for CTSSLRETQYL.

J is TRBJ2-1 and V is TRBV11-2; 9 bases are a match to TRBD2. This CDR3 region has 15 residues. Germline CDR1 SGHAT, CDR2 FQNNGV. Here the CDR3 DNA reads TGTGTCAACAGCCCATGGCGGGAGGGGTACAATGAGCAGTTCTTC. This gives the protein CVNSPWREGYNEQFF.

A word on this clonotype: Just one base apart from a much larger clone, this may be a read error. The genes are TRBV12-3 or TRBV12-4 and TRBJ1-1; D is ambiguous. CDR3 length: 12 residues. CDR3 in amino acids: CASTRMNTGAFF. CDR3 nucleotides: TGTGCCAGCACCCGTATGAACACTGGAGCTTTCTTT.

As to this clonotype: The junction does not match germline at one end; this may be a read error. J is TRBJ1-5 and V is TRBV7-8; unclear D gene. The V gene's germline CDR1 is SGHVS and CDR2 FQNEAQ. The CDR3 is 12 amino acids. CDR3 sequence: CVSSAPTGPQHF. CDR3 nucleotides: TGTGTCAGCAGCGCGCCGACGGGGCCCCAGCATTTT.

The rearrangement links TRBV5-5 to TRBJ2-2, with TRBD2 matching 10 bases. The V and J ends lost 0 bases and 8 bases, in that order; junction bases with no gene match: 10. The germline V gene encodes CDR1 SGHKS and CDR2 YYEKEE (reference sequence). The CDR3 has 17 residues. As DNA, the CDR3 is TGTGCCAGCAGCTTGGCCCCAGCGGGAGGGCCGGGGGGGGAGCTGTTTTTT. It yields the protein CASSLAPAGGPGGELFF.

This clonotype was seen ten or more times. This chain joins TRBV29-1 and TRBJ2-3; 7 bases are shared with TRBD2. CDR3 length: 15 residues. J gave up 7 bases and V 3 bases, and 13 bases lay outside the gene matches. Per germline, CDR1 SQVTM and CDR2 ANQGSEA. DNA for the CDR3: TGCAGCGTTGATAGAGGGACTATGCGGGGAAATACGCAGTATTTT. It specifies CSVDRGTMRGNTQYF.

This clonotype was found many times. The V gene is TRBV12-3 or TRBV12-4, the J gene TRBJ1-1; D is unresolved. The CDR3 is 12 amino acids. The germline V and J ends were trimmed by 7 bases and 11 bases, with 17 bases remaining between them. The CDR3 region is CASISVPAKAFF. CDR3 nucleotides: TGTGCCAGCATTTCGGTCCCGGCCAAGGCTTTCTTT.

This chain joins TRBV10-1 and TRBJ1-1; maybe TRBD1 (6 bases). Trimming left V 5 bases short and J 7 bases short, with 20 bases between. The germline V gene encodes CDR1 WNHNN and CDR2 SYGVQD (reference sequence). This CDR3 comprises 15 residues. CDR3 DNA sequence: TGCGCCAGCAGTTCGGGCCGACTGGGGGACATTGAAGCTTTCTTT. Protein product: CASSSGRLGDIEAFF.

The genes are TRBV6-1 and TRBJ2-6; D is uncertain. This CDR3 has 16 amino acids. Germline lookup yields CDR1 MNHNS and CDR2 SASEGT. Trimming stripped 10 bases from V and 0 bases from J, with 16 bases between. The CDR3 coding sequence is TGTGCCATCCCACCTCGACTTTTCTCTGGGGCCAACGTCCTGACTTTC. It translates to CAIPPRLFSGANVLTF.

Note on this clonotype: The conserved phenylalanine or tryptophan normally closing the CDR3 is absent here, so this likely arose from a read error. The chain links TRBV11-3 to TRBJ1-6; no clear D. There are 14 residues in the CDR3. Germline CDR1 SGHNT, CDR2 YENEEA. The CDR3 protein is CAGSRTDYNSRLHY. The CDR3 nucleotides read TGTGCCGGCAGCCGGACGGATTATAATTCACGCCTCCACTAT.

To note about this clonotype: One base away lies a much larger clone, so this may be a sequencing read error. V is TRBV28 and J is TRBJ2-7; D remains ambiguous. Trimming pared 3 bases from V and 3 bases from J, leaving 12 bases between. The CDR3 spans 14 residues. Germline lookup yields CDR1 MDHEN and CDR2 SYDVKM. CDR3 sequence: CASSFRHLFYEQYF. For the CDR3, the DNA is TGTGCCAGCAGTTTTCGACACCTCTTCTACGAGCAGTACTTC. The full variable domain, with the rest looked up from reference TRBV28 and TRBJ2-7, is DVKVTQSSRYLVKRTGEKVFLECVQDMDHENMFWYRQDPGLGLRLIYFSYDVKMKEKGDIPEGYSVSREKKERFSLILESASTNQTSMYLCASSFRHLFYEQYFGPGTRLTVT.

This clonotype was counted a single time. J is TRBJ2-7 and V is TRBV11-2; 8 bases are a match to TRBD2. The V and J ends lost 5 bases and 1 base, in that order; junction bases with no gene match: 16. Germline V CDR1 and CDR2: SGHAT, FQNNGV. There are 18 residues in the CDR3. CDR3 coding DNA: TGTGCCAGCAGCCCCCGGACTAGCAGGAGTGCTATATCCTACGAGCAGTACTTC. Translated, it gives CASSPRTSRSAISYEQYF.

V and J are TRBV5-6 and TRBJ1-1; TRBD1 matches at 7 bases. Per the germline V gene, CDR1 is SGHDT and CDR2 is YYEEEE. V trimming: 3 bases; J trimming: 7 bases; junction bases outside the gene matches: 0. The CDR3 length is 11 residues. The CDR3 DNA reads TGTGCCAGCAGCTGGGACAGTGAAGCTTTCTTT. This translates into CASSWDSEAFF.

Note on this clonotype: The junction shows a germline mismatch at one end, possibly a read error. This chain joins TRBV7-9 and TRBJ2-7; D uncertain. Germline lookup yields CDR1 SEHNR and CDR2 FQNEAQ (reference sequence). There are 12 residues in the CDR3. The CDR3 DNA reads TGTGCCAGCAGCCCCCTCGTCGGCGAGCACTACTTC. Translated: CASSPLVGEHYF. Full variable domain (rest looked up from reference TRBV7-9 and TRBJ2-7): DTGVSQNPRHKITKRGQNVTFRCDPISEHNRLYWYRQTLGQGPEFLTYFQNEAQLEKSRLLSDRFSAERPKGSFSTLEIQRTEQGDSAMYLCASSPLVGEHYFGPGTRLTVT.

Comment on this clonotype: A read error may produce the germline difference seen at one junction end. This chain joins TRBV11-2 and TRBJ2-7, with D perhaps matching TRBD2 (5 bases). This CDR3 is 15 amino acids long. Germline loops: CDR1 SGHAT, CDR2 FQNNGV. The CDR3 DNA sequence: TGTGTCAGCAGTCGAGGGAGTGAAAGGTCCTACGAGCAGTACTTC. Its protein product is CVSSRGSERSYEQYF.

As regards this clonotype: A much bigger clone sits one base away, suggesting this may be a read error. The genes are TRBV29-1 and TRBJ2-2, with TRBD1 matching 8 bases. Germline values: CDR1 SQVTM, CDR2 ANQGSEA. The CDR3 extends over 14 amino acids. The CDR3 reads CSVRQGMNIGELFF. CDR3 DNA sequence: TGCAGCGTCCGACAGGGGATGAACATCGGGGAGCTGTTTTTT.